This TCR beta chain appears in the sequencing data of a study of blood T cell repertoires in COVID-19. The protocol was immunoSEQ multiplex PCR, while the TCRdb copy is restricted to in-frame clones and leaves out a portion. The sample comprises approximately 380,000 clones, 85% to 90% of which are singletons, and 0.9% to 1.5% rests with the top ten. For recovered donors of Cohort 3, there were two negative PCRs, clearance, or symptom resolution. The CDR3 consists of 16 residues. Trimming stripped 0 bases from V and 6 bases from J, with 12 bases between. CDR1 and CDR2 (germline): SEHNR, FQNEAQ (reference sequence).

The chain joins TRBV7-9 to TRBJ1-6; TRBD1 is a possible D gene (5 bases). Sequenced material: PBMCs or T cells enriched from blood (not recorded which). The source is a young woman who had recovered from COVID-19. CDR3 sequence reads: CASSLAGGLRNSPLHF. CDR3 nucleotide sequence: TGTGCCAGCAGCTTAGCCGGGGGGTTGCGTAATTCACCCCTCCACTTT.